The rows below give T cell receptor beta chains drawn from one sample of a study of blood T cells in healthy people across ages. TCRdb redid the calling of the 5' RACE reads with MiXCR, one entry per CDR3 protein. The sample carries around 1,000,000 distinct CDR3 sequences, approximately 25% recorded once. The same sample was also studied in work on T cells of mothers and their children.

What was sequenced was blood. The receptors derive from a girl aged 2 to 10 in good health. CDR3s include the opening cysteine and the closing phenylalanine or tryptophan. D genes are given only for firm matches. Clone size is given for some rows only: seen once, a few or many times, or a class if the clone is expanded.

>TRBD1|TRBV3-1|.|TRBJ1-4
CASQRGRAEKLFF
TGTGCCAGCCAAAGGGGGCGGGCTGAAAAACTGTTTTTT
>.|TRBV28|once|TRBJ2-6
CASKTRGFSSGANVLTF
TGTGCCAGCAAGACGAGGGGCTTCAGCTCTGGGGCCAACGTCCTGACTTTC
>.|TRBV4-1|.|TRBJ2-7
CASSQDGQLQAYEQYF
TGCGCCAGCAGCCAAGATGGGCAGCTTCAAGCCTACGAGCAGTACTTC
>.|TRBV7-2|.|TRBJ1-2
CASSLRPGLSYGYTF
TGTGCCAGCAGCTTGAGGCCGGGGCTGAGCTATGGCTACACCTTC
>.|TRBV29-1|.|TRBJ2-5
CSVLERGEAQYF
TGCAGCGTTCTGGAAAGGGGGGAGGCCCAGTACTTC
>.|TRBV2|few|TRBJ2-5
CASSEAGRRPGQETQYF
TGTGCCAGCAGTGAAGCGGGGAGAAGACCGGGGCAAGAGACCCAGTACTTC
>TRBD2|TRBV5-1|few|TRBJ2-7
CASSLGLAGGIAYEQYF
TGCGCCAGCAGCCTAGGACTAGCGGGAGGGATTGCCTACGAGCAGTACTTC
>TRBD2|TRBV5-1|.|TRBJ2-1
CASSATSGVLNEQFF
TGCGCCAGCAGCGCAACTAGCGGGGTTCTCAATGAGCAGTTCTTC
>TRBD2|TRBV6-5|.|TRBJ2-1
CASSQRGGHGNEQFF
TGTGCCAGCAGTCAACGGGGGGGGCATGGCAATGAGCAGTTCTTC
>TRBD2|TRBV12-5|.|TRBJ2-1
CASGLDVAGAYNEQFF
TGTGCTAGTGGTTTGGACGTAGCGGGGGCCTACAATGAGCAGTTCTTC
>.|TRBV29-1|.|TRBJ2-3
CSVAADSTDTQYF
TGCAGCGTTGCAGCGGATAGCACAGATACGCAGTATTTT
>.|TRBV7-3|few|TRBJ2-7
CASSLRGGPPYEQYF
TGTGCCAGCAGCTTAAGGGGGGGGCCACCCTACGAGCAGTACTTC
>TRBD2|TRBV28|few|TRBJ2-5
CASSLPLAGPYQETQYF
TGTGCCAGCAGTCTTCCACTAGCGGGCCCGTACCAAGAGACCCAGTACTTC
>.|TRBV11-2|.|TRBJ2-1
CASSLGLMSEREQFF
TGTGCCAGCAGCTTAGGCCTAATGTCGGAGAGGGAGCAGTTCTTC
>.|TRBV7-9|few|TRBJ2-1
CASSLPPSAGSSYNEQFF
TGTGCCAGCAGCTTACCCCCCAGCGCGGGAAGCTCCTACAATGAGCAGTTCTTC
>TRBD2|TRBV3-1|few|TRBJ2-1
CASSQDGGGAFGEQFF
TGTGCCAGCAGCCAAGATGGCGGGGGGGCGTTTGGAGAGCAGTTCTTC
>.|TRBV7-6|once|TRBJ2-5
CAGSLRESTQYF
TGTGCCGGCAGCTTACGTGAGTCGACCCAGTACTTC
>TRBD1|TRBV6-5|few|TRBJ1-1
CASRGSQGVGTEAFF
TGTGCCAGCAGAGGTAGTCAGGGGGTTGGCACTGAAGCTTTCTTT
>.|TRBV28|.|TRBJ2-1
CASSFSDILNEQFF
TGTGCCAGCAGTTTTAGTGATATTCTCAATGAGCAGTTCTTC
>TRBD2|TRBV5-6|.|TRBJ2-1
CASSFVASGGNEQFF
TGTGCCAGCAGCTTTGTTGCTAGCGGGGGCAATGAGCAGTTCTTC
>.|TRBV9|few|TRBJ2-7
CASSDGRSYEQYF
TGTGCCAGCAGCGACGGACGGTCCTACGAGCAGTACTTC
>TRBD1|TRBV3-1|.|TRBJ1-3
CASSGQGRNTIYF
TGTGCCAGCAGTGGACAGGGAAGAAACACCATATATTTT
>.|TRBV29-1|.|TRBJ2-6
CSVYFHRTPGANVLTF
TGCAGCGTTTACTTCCACCGGACGCCTGGGGCCAACGTCCTGACTTTC
>TRBD1|TRBV5-1|few|TRBJ1-4
CASRRGQGNEKLFF
TGCGCCAGCAGGAGGGGACAGGGGAATGAAAAACTGTTTTTT
>TRBD1|TRBV6-5|few|TRBJ1-1
CASSTTTGGGSEAFF
TGTGCCAGCAGCACTACGACAGGGGGTGGCTCTGAAGCTTTCTTT
>TRBD2|TRBV12-3/TRBV12-4|.|TRBJ2-2
CASNLGLAGAGELFF
TGTGCCAGCAACCTAGGACTAGCGGGAGCCGGGGAGCTGTTTTTT
>TRBD2|TRBV9|.|TRBJ2-1
CASSVDPAGGGEQFF
TGTGCCAGCAGCGTAGACCCAGCGGGGGGCGGTGAGCAGTTCTTC
>.|TRBV29-1|.|TRBJ2-6
CSVVPAGSGANVLTF
TGCAGCGTTGTTCCCGCTGGCTCTGGGGCCAACGTCCTGACTTTC
>TRBD1|TRBV20-1|.|TRBJ1-1
CSAQQDRGVAFMNTEAFF
TGCAGTGCCCAACAGGACAGGGGCGTAGCCTTTATGAACACTGAAGCTTTCTTT
>TRBD1|TRBV4-3|few|TRBJ2-1
CASSPEQGNEQFF
TGCGCCAGCAGCCCTGAACAGGGGAATGAGCAGTTCTTC
>.|TRBV24-1|few|TRBJ2-6
CATSDRGGLTGANVLTF
TGTGCCACCAGTGACAGGGGTGGCCTCACTGGGGCCAACGTCCTGACTTTC
>.|TRBV10-1|few|TRBJ2-3
CASCSQGTDTQYF
TGCGCCAGCTGCAGTCAGGGGACAGATACGCAGTATTTT
>.|TRBV27|.|TRBJ2-7
CASSNINKFYEQYF
TGTGCCAGCAGTAACATTAACAAGTTTTACGAGCAGTACTTC
>.|TRBV7-9|.|TRBJ2-1
CASSFWAWGRGYNEQFF
TGTGCCAGCAGCTTTTGGGCGTGGGGGAGAGGATACAATGAGCAGTTCTTC
>.|TRBV12-3/TRBV12-4|few|TRBJ2-1
CASSKLLATTYNEQFF
TGTGCCAGCAGTAAATTACTAGCCACCACCTACAATGAGCAGTTCTTC
>.|TRBV14|few|TRBJ2-3
CASSQDEVSSTDTQYF
TGTGCCAGCAGCCAAGATGAGGTTTCTAGCACAGATACGCAGTATTTT
>.|TRBV6-1|.|TRBJ2-1
CATTRRSSYNDQFF
TGTGCCACCACGAGGAGGAGCTCCTACAATGACCAGTTCTTC
>TRBD2|TRBV9|.|TRBJ2-1
CASSVATGRLAGGRSSYNEQFF
TGTGCCAGCAGCGTAGCTACCGGGCGACTAGCGGGGGGGCGCAGCTCCTACAATGAGCAGTTCTTC
>.|TRBV6-2/TRBV6-3|.|TRBJ2-7
CASSYSDSFREQYF
TGTGCCAGCAGTTACTCGGACAGCTTTAGGGAGCAGTACTTC
>.|TRBV20-1|few|TRBJ2-7
CSAREWGTYEQYF
TGCAGTGCTAGAGAGTGGGGTACCTACGAGCAGTACTTC
>.|TRBV15|few|TRBJ2-1
CATSRERAVYNEQFF
TGTGCCACCAGCAGAGAGCGGGCGGTGTACAATGAGCAGTTCTTC
>TRBD1|TRBV12-3/TRBV12-4|.|TRBJ1-2
CASRLHHAGTGSEAGYGYTF
TGTGCCAGCAGACTCCACCATGCCGGGACAGGGAGCGAGGCGGGCTATGGCTACACCTTC
>.|TRBV3-1|.|TRBJ2-1
CASSQEGLLGNEQFF
TGTGCCAGCAGCCAAGAAGGGCTCCTTGGGAATGAGCAGTTCTTC
>.|TRBV12-3/TRBV12-4|.|TRBJ2-5
CASSLQRDITRQETQYF
TGTGCCAGCAGTTTACAACGGGACATCACCCGACAAGAGACCCAGTACTTC
>.|TRBV5-1|few|TRBJ2-2
CASSLGGQTNTGELFF
TGCGCCAGCAGCTTGGGAGGACAGACCAACACCGGGGAGCTGTTTTTT